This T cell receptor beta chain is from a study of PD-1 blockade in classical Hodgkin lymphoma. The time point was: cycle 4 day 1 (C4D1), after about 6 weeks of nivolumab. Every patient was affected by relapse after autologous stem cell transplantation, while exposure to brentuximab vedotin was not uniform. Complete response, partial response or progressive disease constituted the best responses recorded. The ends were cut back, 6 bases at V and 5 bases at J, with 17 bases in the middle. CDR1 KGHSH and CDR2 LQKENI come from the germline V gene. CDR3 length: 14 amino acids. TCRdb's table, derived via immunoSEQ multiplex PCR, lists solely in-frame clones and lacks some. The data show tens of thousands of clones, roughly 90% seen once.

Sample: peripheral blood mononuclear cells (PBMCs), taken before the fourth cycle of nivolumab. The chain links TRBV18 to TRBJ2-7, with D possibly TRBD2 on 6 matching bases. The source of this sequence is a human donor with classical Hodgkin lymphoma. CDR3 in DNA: TGTGCCAGCTCTCCGGGGGACCATCATCACGAGCAGTACTTC. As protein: CASSPGDHHHEQYF.